A selection of T cell receptor beta chains follows, all from one sample in a study of beta chain features in type 1 diabetes. The assay was immunoSEQ multiplex PCR, and TCRdb's table has in-frame clones only and misses some. The table records around 300,000 clones, roughly 15% of them present only once. The sequencing input was central memory CD4+ T cells from blood. The receptors derive from a man aged 25 to 40 in good health. CDR3s include the opening cysteine and the closing phenylalanine or tryptophan. A D gene is named only where the DNA matches it firmly. Not every row has a clone size; where given, it reads once, few, many or a size class.

d_call j_call v_call clone_size cdr3_nt cdr3_aa
TRBD1 TRBJ2-1 TRBV29-1 . TGCAGCGGGGACAGTTACAATGAGCAGTTCTTC CSGDSYNEQFF
. TRBJ2-3 TRBV5-4 many TGTGCCAGCAGCCCCGACACAGATACGCAGTATTTT CASSPDTDTQYF
TRBD2 TRBJ2-3 TRBV4-1 few TGCGCCAGCAGCCGAGAGACTAGCGGGAGGGCAGATACGCAGTATTTT CASSRETSGRADTQYF
TRBD1 TRBJ2-3 TRBV7-9 . TGTGCCAGCAGCCGCAGGGACAGGGGAACGGATACGCAGTATTTT CASSRRDRGTDTQYF
TRBD1 TRBJ1-2 TRBV7-2 . TGTGCCAGCAGCCTGGGGACAGGGGGCGCAGGCGCCTATGGCTACACCTTC CASSLGTGGAGAYGYTF
TRBD2 TRBJ2-7 TRBV28 few TGTGCCAGCGCAATCCTACTAGCGGGGACGACCCACGAGCAGTACTTC CASAILLAGTTHEQYF
. TRBJ2-5 TRBV5-5 few TGTGCCAGCAACCTCTTTAGCGGCAGGGGGTTAGAGACCCAGTACTTC CASNLFSGRGLETQYF
TRBD1 TRBJ1-1 TRBV27 . TGTGCCAGCAGTAGAGTTCCGGGACAGGGTTCTGAAGCTTTCTTT CASSRVPGQGSEAFF
. TRBJ2-2 TRBV5-1 few TGCGCCAGCAGCTTGGACGGGAACACCGGGGAGCTGTTTTTT CASSLDGNTGELFF
TRBD2 TRBJ2-1 TRBV19 few TGTGCCAGTAGTACTAGCGGGAGAGGGGGGGCCTACAATGAGCAGTTCTTC CASSTSGRGGAYNEQFF
. TRBJ2-5 TRBV9 few TGTGCCAGCAGCGTAGGAACGGTCCAAGAGACCCAGTACTTC CASSVGTVQETQYF
TRBD1 TRBJ1-1 TRBV6-5 . TGTGCCAGCCGGGGACAGAGCCCTGAAGCTTTCTTT CASRGQSPEAFF
TRBD1 TRBJ1-1 TRBV2 . TGTGCCAGCAGTGGGGACAGAGTTGAAGCTTTCTTT CASSGDRVEAFF
TRBD1 TRBJ1-1 TRBV29-1 few TGCAGCGTTGGGCAGGGGGCGTCGGAAGCTTTCTTT CSVGQGASEAFF
TRBD1 TRBJ1-1 TRBV7-9 few TGTGCCAGCAGCTTACTTCCGGGACAGTTGAACACTGAAGCTTTCTTT CASSLLPGQLNTEAFF
. TRBJ2-4 TRBV11-3 . TGTGCCAGCAGCACCGGACCAAAAAACATTCAGTACTTC CASSTGPKNIQYF
TRBD2 TRBJ2-1 TRBV5-1 few TGCGCCAGCAGCCTGGGAGCGGGGGGCCCCGGGTCCTACAATGAGCAGTTCTTC CASSLGAGGPGSYNEQFF
. TRBJ2-7 TRBV18 . TGTGCCAGCTCACCGCGCACGGCTACCTCCCACGAGCAGTACTTC CASSPRTATSHEQYF
. TRBJ2-3 TRBV10-2 . TGCGCCAGCAGTGCTAGCCCAGATACGCAGTATTTT CASSASPDTQYF
TRBD2 TRBJ2-5 TRBV18 few TGTGCCAGCTCACCTAGAACCCAGCGGGGAGAGACCCAGTACTTC CASSPRTQRGETQYF
TRBD2 TRBJ2-3 TRBV12-5 . TGTGCTAGTGGGCCCCGTGGGGGGGGTTTGGATACGCAGTATTTT CASGPRGGGLDTQYF
. TRBJ2-7 TRBV5-1 few TGCGCCAGCAGCCCCAGGTCCTCCTACGAGCAGTACTTC CASSPRSSYEQYF
TRBD1 TRBJ1-6 TRBV19 . TGTGCCAGTAGTATGGACAGGGTGAATTCACCCCTCCACTTT CASSMDRVNSPLHF
TRBD1 TRBJ1-1 TRBV11-2 . TGTGCCAGCAGCGCGCTGACAGGGAAGGGAACTTTCTTT CASSALTGKGTFF
. TRBJ1-2 TRBV29-1 few TGCAGCGTTGATCTATATGGCTACACCTTC CSVDLYGYTF
TRBD1 TRBJ1-5 TRBV29-1 . TGCAGCGTTGAAGGGGCAGGGGGCGACCAGCCCCAGCATTTT CSVEGAGGDQPQHF
. TRBJ2-3 TRBV4-2 few TGTGCCAGCAGCCCTAGGAAAGATACGCAGTATTTT CASSPRKDTQYF
. TRBJ2-1 TRBV9 . TGTGCCAGCAGCGCCCTTAAGTCAGACAGGACCTACAATGAGCAGTTCTTC CASSALKSDRTYNEQFF
. TRBJ2-2 TRBV6-5 many TGTGCCAGCAGTTACTCTGTAGGAGGGGTCACCGGGGAGCTGTTTTTT CASSYSVGGVTGELFF
TRBD1 TRBJ1-2 TRBV6-6 few TGTGCCAGCGGACAGGGTGGTGGCTACACCTTC CASGQGGGYTF
. TRBJ2-1 TRBV7-2 . TGTGCCAGCAGCCCTGGCTCCTACAATGAGCAGTTCTTC CASSPGSYNEQFF
TRBD1 TRBJ1-6 TRBV19 . TGTGCCAGTAGTATCAGGGGGCCAGATTCACCCCTCCACTTT CASSIRGPDSPLHF
. TRBJ2-3 TRBV19 . TGTGCCAGTAGTAGCCCCGGGAATCCGCCAGATACGCAGTATTTT CASSSPGNPPDTQYF
. TRBJ2-3 TRBV9 . TGTGCCAGCAGCGTAGCTGGTAGGGCAGATACGCAGTATTTT CASSVAGRADTQYF
. TRBJ1-2 TRBV5-1 few TGCGCCAGCAGCTTGGGGGCAGGAAGGAGGGACGGCTACACCTTC CASSLGAGRRDGYTF
. TRBJ1-1 TRBV5-6 few TGTGCCAGCAGCTTGGCGGGGGGAGGCACTGAAGCTTTCTTT CASSLAGGGTEAFF
. TRBJ2-5 TRBV5-6 . TGTGCCAGCAGCCCCCTTACCGAGGTTGGGGCGGAGACCCAGTACTTC CASSPLTEVGAETQYF
. TRBJ2-1 TRBV5-1 few TGCGCCAGCAGCTTGGATGGGGGAAGCTCCTACAATGAGCAGTTCTTC CASSLDGGSSYNEQFF
. TRBJ2-7 TRBV15 . TGTGCCACCAGCAGAGATCTGGTTAGGGGAGTTCACTACGAGCAGTACTTC CATSRDLVRGVHYEQYF
. TRBJ2-4 TRBV11-3 . TGTGCCAGCAGCCTAAAACTGACCCACAGACTCCAGTACTTC CASSLKLTHRLQYF
. TRBJ2-1 TRBV4-3 few TGCGCCAGCAGCCAAGAATTAGGGAGTAGCTCCTACAATGAGCAGTTCTTC CASSQELGSSSYNEQFF
TRBD2 TRBJ2-3 TRBV4-3 few TGCGCCAGCAGCCAAGATCGGGTTCGAGCGGGAGGCAAAGCAGATACGCAGTATTTT CASSQDRVRAGGKADTQYF
TRBD2 TRBJ2-1 TRBV7-2 few TGTGCCAGCAGCCAAGGAGGCGGGGGGACCCACAATGAGCAGTTCTTC CASSQGGGGTHNEQFF
. TRBJ1-2 TRBV5-1 . TGCGCCAGCTACTCGACAGGTTCCTATGGCTACACCTTC CASYSTGSYGYTF